This T cell receptor (beta chain) was sequenced in a study of cytotoxic CD8 clonotypes in ibrutinib-treated CLL. Study-wide context: Responses: about 25 partial, 2 complete; after median approximately 68 months, 14 stayed remitted, 12 progressed.

A note on this clone: What it binds is not known.

Study results and caveats: Clonality measured at baseline exceeded age-matched healthy donors, tracking circulating CD8+ T-cell counts. Private clonotypes, not public ones, expanded at ibrutinib response.

The protocol was immunoSEQ multiplex PCR, while the TCRdb copy is restricted to in-frame clones and leaves out a portion. This table has approximately 100,000 clones, 58% appearing once. This CDR3 is 15 amino acids long. CDR1 is SQVTM and CDR2 is ANQGSEA in the germline V gene. The V and J ends lost 6 bases and 1 base respectively, with 16 bases between them. Sequencing was performed on PBMCs, taken after 24 months of ibrutinib treatment. This sequence joins TRBV29-1 and TRBJ1-5; TRBD1 is a possible D gene (5 bases). The clonotype was recovered from a human donor with chronic lymphocytic leukemia. The CDR3, as DNA: TGCAGCGTCACCCAAGGGGCCGGAAGCAATCAGCCCCAGCATTTT. This codes for CSVTQGAGSNQPQHF.